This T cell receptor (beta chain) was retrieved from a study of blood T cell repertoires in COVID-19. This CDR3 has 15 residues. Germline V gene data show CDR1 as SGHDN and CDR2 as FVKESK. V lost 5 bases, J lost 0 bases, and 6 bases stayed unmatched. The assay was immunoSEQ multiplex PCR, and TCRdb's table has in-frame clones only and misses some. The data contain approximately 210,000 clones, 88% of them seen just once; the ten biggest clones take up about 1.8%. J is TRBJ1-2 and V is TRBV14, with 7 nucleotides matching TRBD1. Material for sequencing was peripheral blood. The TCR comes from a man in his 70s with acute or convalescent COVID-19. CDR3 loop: CASSSTGLANYGYTF. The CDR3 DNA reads TGTGCCAGCAGCTCGACAGGGCTGGCTAACTATGGCTACACCTTC.